This TCR beta chain was documented in a study of T-cell memory formation after mild COVID-19. For the study at large: Each donor largely had its own TCR clusters.

This clonotype has just a few counts. The target antigen is unknown. CDR3 length: 15 residues. The V gene end was trimmed by 3 bases and the J gene end by 7 bases; junction bases not matched to a gene: 10. Sample barcodes and UMIs were carried by the TCR alpha and TCR beta cDNA libraries that 5'RACE generated with constant-segment primers. In TCRdb, the 5' RACE reads were re-called with MiXCR into one record per CDR3 protein. There are tens of thousands of distinct CDR3 sequences in the sample; 6% to 7.5% occur only once, and about 0.81% lies in the top ten. Study-wide findings and caveats: Contracting clones from day 15 to 85 showed balanced CD4/CD8; later expanders favored CD4+.

Sequencing was carried out using PBMCs or a T cell subset sorted from them (not recorded which). The V gene is TRBV12-3 or TRBV12-4, the J gene TRBJ1-2, with TRBD1 identical over 8 bases. The clonotype was recovered from an adult who had mild COVID-19 (a few samples of this study predate the infection). Cell type and time point are not known. The CDR3 sequence: CASSFDRQGWAGYTF. The DNA for the CDR3 is TGTGCCAGCAGTTTTGATAGACAGGGGTGGGCTGGCTACACCTTC.